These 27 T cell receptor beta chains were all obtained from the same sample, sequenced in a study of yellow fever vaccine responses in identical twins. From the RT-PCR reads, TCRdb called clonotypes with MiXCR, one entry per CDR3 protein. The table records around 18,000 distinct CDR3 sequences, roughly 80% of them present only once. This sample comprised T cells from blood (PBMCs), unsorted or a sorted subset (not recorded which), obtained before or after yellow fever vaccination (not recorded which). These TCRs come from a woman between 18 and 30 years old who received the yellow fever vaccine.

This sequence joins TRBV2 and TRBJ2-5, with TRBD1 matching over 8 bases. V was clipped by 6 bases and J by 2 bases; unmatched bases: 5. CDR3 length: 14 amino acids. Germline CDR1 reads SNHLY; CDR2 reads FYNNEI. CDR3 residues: CASRDREVQETQYF. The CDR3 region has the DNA TGTGCCAGCAGGGACAGGGAAGTTCAAGAGACCCAGTACTTC.

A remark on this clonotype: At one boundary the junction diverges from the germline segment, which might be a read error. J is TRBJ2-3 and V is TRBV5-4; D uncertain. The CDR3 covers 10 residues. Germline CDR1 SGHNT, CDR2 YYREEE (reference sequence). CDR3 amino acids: CASSPGWPGF. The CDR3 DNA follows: TGTGCCAGCAGCCCGGGTTGGCCTGGATTT.

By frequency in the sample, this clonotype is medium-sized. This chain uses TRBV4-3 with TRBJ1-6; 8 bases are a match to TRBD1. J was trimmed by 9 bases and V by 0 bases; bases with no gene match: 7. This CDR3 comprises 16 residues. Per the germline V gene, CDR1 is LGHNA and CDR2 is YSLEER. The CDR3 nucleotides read TGCGCCAGCAGCCAAGACAGGGGGCTGGCGACTTCACCCCTCCACTTT. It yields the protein CASSQDRGLATSPLHF.

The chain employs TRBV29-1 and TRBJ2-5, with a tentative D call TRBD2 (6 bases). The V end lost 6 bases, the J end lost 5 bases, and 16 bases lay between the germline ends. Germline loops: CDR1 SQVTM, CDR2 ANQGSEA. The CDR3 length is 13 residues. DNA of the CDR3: TGCAGCGTCGGGGGTTCGACAGCGGAGACCCAGTACTTC. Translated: CSVGGSTAETQYF.

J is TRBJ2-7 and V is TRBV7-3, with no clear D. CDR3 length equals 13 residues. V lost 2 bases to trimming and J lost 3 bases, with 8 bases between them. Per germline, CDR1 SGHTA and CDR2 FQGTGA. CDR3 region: CASSLLAGYEQYF. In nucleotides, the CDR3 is TGTGCCAGCAGCTTACTGGCCGGCTACGAGCAGTACTTC.

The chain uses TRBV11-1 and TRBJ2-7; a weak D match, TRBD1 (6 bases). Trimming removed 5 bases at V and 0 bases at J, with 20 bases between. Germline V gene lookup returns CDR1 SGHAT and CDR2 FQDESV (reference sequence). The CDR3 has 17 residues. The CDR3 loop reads CASSDVLGGQSSYEQYF. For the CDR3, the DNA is TGTGCCAGCAGCGACGTACTTGGGGGACAAAGCTCCTACGAGCAGTACTTC.

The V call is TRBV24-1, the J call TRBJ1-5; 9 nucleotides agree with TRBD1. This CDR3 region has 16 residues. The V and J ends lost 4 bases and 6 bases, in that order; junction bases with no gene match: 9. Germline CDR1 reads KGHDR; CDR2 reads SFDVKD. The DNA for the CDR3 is TGTGCCACCAGTGACCCGGGACAGGGTATGGGTCAGCCCCAGCATTTT. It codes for CATSDPGQGMGQPQHF.

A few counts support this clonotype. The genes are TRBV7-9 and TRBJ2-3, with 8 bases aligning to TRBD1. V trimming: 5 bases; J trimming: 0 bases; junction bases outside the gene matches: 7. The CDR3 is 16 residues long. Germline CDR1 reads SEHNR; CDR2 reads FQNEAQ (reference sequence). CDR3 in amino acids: CASSPSGGGSTDTQYF. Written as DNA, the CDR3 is TGTGCCAGCAGCCCCTCAGGGGGCGGTAGCACAGATACGCAGTATTTT.

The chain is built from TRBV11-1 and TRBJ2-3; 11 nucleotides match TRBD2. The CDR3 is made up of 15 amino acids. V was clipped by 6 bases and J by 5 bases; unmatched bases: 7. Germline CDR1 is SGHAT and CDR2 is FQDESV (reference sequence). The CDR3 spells CASRIAGGPGDTQYF. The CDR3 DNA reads TGTGCCAGCAGGATAGCGGGAGGGCCGGGAGATACGCAGTATTTT.

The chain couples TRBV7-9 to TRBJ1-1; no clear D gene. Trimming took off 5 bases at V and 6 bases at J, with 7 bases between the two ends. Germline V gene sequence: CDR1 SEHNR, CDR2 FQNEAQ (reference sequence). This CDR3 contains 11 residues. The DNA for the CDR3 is TGTGCCAGCAGCCGGGCCCCTGAAGCTTTCTTT. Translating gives CASSRAPEAFF.

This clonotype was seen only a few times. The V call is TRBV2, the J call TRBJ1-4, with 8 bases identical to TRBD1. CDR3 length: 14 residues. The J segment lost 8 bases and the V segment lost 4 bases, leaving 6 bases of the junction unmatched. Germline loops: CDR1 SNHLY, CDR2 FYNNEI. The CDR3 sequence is CASSADRGGEKLFF. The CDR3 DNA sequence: TGTGCCAGCAGTGCCGACAGGGGCGGCGAAAAACTGTTTTTT.

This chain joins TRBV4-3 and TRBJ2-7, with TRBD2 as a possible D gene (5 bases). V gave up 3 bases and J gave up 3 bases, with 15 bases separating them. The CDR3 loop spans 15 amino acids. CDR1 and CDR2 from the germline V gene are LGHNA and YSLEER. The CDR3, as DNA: TGCGCCAGCAGCCACTCTGCCGGGATCGACTACGAGCAGTACTTC. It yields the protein CASSHSAGIDYEQYF.

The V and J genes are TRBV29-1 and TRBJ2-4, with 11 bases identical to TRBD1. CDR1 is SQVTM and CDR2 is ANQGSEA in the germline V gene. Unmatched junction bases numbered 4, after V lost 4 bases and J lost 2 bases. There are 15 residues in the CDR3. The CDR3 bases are TGCAGCGTTGTCCGGGACAGGGGGACCAAAAACATTCAGTACTTC. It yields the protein CSVVRDRGTKNIQYF.

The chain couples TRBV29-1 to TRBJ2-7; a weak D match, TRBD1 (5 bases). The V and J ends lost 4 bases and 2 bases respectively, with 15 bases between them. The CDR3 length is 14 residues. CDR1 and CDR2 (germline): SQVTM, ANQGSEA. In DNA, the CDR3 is TGCAGCGTTGCGCCCAGGGTTGGCGCCTACGAGCAGTACTTC. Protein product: CSVAPRVGAYEQYF.

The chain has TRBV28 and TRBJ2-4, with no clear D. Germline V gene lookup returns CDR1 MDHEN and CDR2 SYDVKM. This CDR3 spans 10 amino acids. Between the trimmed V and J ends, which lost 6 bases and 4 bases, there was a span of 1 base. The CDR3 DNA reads TGTGCCAGCAGGAAAAACATTCAGTACTTC. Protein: CASRKNIQYF.

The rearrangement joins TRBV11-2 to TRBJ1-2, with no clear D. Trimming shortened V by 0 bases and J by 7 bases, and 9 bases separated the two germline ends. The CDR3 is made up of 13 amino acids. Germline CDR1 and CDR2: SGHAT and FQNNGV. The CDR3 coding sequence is TGTGCCAGCAGCTTAGACAGGAGGTCTGGCTACACCTTC. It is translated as CASSLDRRSGYTF.

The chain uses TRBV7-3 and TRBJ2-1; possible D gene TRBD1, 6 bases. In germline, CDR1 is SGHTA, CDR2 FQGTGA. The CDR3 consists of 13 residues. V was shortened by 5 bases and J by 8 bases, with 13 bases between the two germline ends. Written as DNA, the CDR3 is TGTGCCAGCAGCGATCAGGGGTCCGATGAGCAGTTCTTC. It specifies CASSDQGSDEQFF.

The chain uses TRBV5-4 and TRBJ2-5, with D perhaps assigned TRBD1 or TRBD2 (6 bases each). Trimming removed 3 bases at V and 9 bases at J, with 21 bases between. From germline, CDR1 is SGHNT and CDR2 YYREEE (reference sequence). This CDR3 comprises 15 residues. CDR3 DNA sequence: TGTGCCAGCAGCTGGGAAGGAAGGGGGGTGCAGGCCCAGTACTTC. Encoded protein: CASSWEGRGVQAQYF.

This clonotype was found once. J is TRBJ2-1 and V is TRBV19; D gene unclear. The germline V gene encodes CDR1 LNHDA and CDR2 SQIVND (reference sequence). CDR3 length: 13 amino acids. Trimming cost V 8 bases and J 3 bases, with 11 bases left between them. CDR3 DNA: TGTGCCAGTTGTAGCTCAGACTACAATGAGCAGTTCTTC. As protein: CASCSSDYNEQFF. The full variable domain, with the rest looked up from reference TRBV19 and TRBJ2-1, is DGGITQSPKYLFRKEGQNVTLSCEQNLNHDAMYWYRQDPGQGLRLIYYSQIVNDFQKGDIAEGYSVSREKKESFPLTVTSAQKNPTAFYLCASCSSDYNEQFFGPGTRLTVL.

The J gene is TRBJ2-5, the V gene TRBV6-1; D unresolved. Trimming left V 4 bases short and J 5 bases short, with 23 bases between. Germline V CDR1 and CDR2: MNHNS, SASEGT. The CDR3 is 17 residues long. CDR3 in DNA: TGTGCCAGCAGTGCACTCCGTGGCAGCAATCGTCAGGAGACCCAGTACTTC. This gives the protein CASSALRGSNRQETQYF.

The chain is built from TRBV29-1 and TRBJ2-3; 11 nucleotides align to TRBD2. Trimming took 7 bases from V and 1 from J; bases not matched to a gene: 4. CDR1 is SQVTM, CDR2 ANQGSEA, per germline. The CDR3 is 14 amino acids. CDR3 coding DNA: TGCAGCGCCCTAGCGGGAGGTGGCACAGATACGCAGTATTTT. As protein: CSALAGGGTDTQYF.

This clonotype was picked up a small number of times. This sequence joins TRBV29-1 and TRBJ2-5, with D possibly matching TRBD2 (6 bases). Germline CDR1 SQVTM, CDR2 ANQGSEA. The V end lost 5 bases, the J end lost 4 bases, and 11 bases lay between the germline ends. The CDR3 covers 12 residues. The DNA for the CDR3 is TGCAGCGTTCAGGTGGGGGGAGAGACCCAGTACTTC. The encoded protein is CSVQVGGETQYF.

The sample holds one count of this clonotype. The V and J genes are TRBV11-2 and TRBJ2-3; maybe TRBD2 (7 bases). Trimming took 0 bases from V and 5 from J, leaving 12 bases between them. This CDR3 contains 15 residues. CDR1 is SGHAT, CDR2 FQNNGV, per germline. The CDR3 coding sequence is TGTGCCAGCAGCTTAGAGGCGGGGGCGGGAGATACGCAGTATTTT. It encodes CASSLEAGAGDTQYF. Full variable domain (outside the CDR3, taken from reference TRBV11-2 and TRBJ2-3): EAGVAQSPRYKIIEKRQSVAFWCNPISGHATLYWYQQILGQGPKLLIQFQNNGVVDDSQLPKDRFSAERLKGVDSTLKIQPAKLEDSAVYLCASSLEAGAGDTQYFGPGTRLTVL.

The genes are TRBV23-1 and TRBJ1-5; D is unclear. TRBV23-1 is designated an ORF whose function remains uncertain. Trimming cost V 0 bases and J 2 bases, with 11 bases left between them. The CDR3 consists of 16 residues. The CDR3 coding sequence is TGCGCCAGCAGTCAATCGGAAGGCCGGGGCAATCAGCCCCAGCATTTT. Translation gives CASSQSEGRGNQPQHF.

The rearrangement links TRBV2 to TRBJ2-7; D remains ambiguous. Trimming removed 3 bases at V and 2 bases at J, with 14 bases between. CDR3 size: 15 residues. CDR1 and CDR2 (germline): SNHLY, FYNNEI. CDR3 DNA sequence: TGTGCCAGCAGTGACATCGTGGCATCCCCCTACGAGCAGTACTTC. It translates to CASSDIVASPYEQYF.

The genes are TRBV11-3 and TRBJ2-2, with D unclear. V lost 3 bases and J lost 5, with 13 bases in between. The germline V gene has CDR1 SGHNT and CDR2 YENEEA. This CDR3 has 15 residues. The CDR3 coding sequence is TGTGCCAGCAGCTTCTTCCAGCGATTAACCGGGGAGCTGTTTTTT. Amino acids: CASSFFQRLTGELFF.

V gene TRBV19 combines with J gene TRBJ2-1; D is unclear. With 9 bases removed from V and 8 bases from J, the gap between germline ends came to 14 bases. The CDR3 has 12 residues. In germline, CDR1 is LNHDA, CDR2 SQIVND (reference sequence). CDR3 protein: CASWEGRDEQFF. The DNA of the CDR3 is TGTGCCAGCTGGGAAGGGCGCGATGAGCAGTTCTTC.